Listed below are T cell receptor beta chains from one sample, sequenced in a study of T cells in Graves' hyperthyroidism and ophthalmopathy. TCRdb re-analysed the multiplex PCR reads in MiXCR, keeping a single row per CDR3 protein. The data hold around 520,000 distinct CDR3 sequences, with roughly 25% observed a single time. The sequenced sample was blood. The receptors come from a woman in her twenties or thirties with Graves' ophthalmopathy. Each CDR3 is given with its conserved first and last residue. Each record gives: D gene, clone size, V gene, J gene, CDR3 DNA, CDR3 protein. A D gene is named only where the DNA matches it firmly. Size is omitted from some rows. Given values are once, few, many or a class for expanded clones.

D gene: -
clone size: -
V gene: TRBV2
J gene: TRBJ1-5
CDR3 DNA: TGTGCCAGCAGTGACTTGTTTGGAAATCAGCCCCAGCATTTT
CDR3 protein: CASSDLFGNQPQHF

D gene: -
clone size: -
V gene: TRBV20-1
J gene: TRBJ2-7
CDR3 DNA: TGCAGTGCAGACTCACCTAACTCCTACGAGCAGTACTTC
CDR3 protein: CSADSPNSYEQYF

D gene: TRBD2
clone size: -
V gene: TRBV29-1
J gene: TRBJ2-4
CDR3 DNA: TGCAGCGTGGCGGGACTAGCAGCTAACATTCAGTACTTC
CDR3 protein: CSVAGLAANIQYF

D gene: -
clone size: few
V gene: TRBV3-1
J gene: TRBJ1-1
CDR3 DNA: TGTGCCAGCAGCCACTCGGACAGGAACACTGAAGCTTTCTTT
CDR3 protein: CASSHSDRNTEAFF

D gene: TRBD1
clone size: few
V gene: TRBV11-1
J gene: TRBJ1-4
CDR3 DNA: TGTGCCAGCAGCTCCCGGGACAGGGGACATGAAAAACTGTTTTTT
CDR3 protein: CASSSRDRGHEKLFF

D gene: TRBD2
clone size: -
V gene: TRBV7-2
J gene: TRBJ2-7
CDR3 DNA: TGTGCCAGCAGCTCGCCCGGACTAGCGGATCCCTACGAGCAGTACTTC
CDR3 protein: CASSSPGLADPYEQYF

D gene: TRBD1
clone size: many
V gene: TRBV20-1
J gene: TRBJ1-1
CDR3 DNA: TGCAGTGCTCTACCTGGTTGGACAGGGGAGGTCGGAGCTTTCTTT
CDR3 protein: CSALPGWTGEVGAFF

D gene: -
clone size: -
V gene: TRBV15
J gene: TRBJ1-5
CDR3 DNA: TGTGCCACCAGCAGAGATTTCGCGAGGGGAAGCAATCAGCCCCAGCATTTT
CDR3 protein: CATSRDFARGSNQPQHF

D gene: -
clone size: few
V gene: TRBV5-6
J gene: TRBJ2-2
CDR3 DNA: TGTGCCAGCAGCTTGGGGAGCTTCGCCGGGGAGCTGTTTTTT
CDR3 protein: CASSLGSFAGELFF

D gene: TRBD1
clone size: -
V gene: TRBV11-2
J gene: TRBJ1-5
CDR3 DNA: TGTGCCAGCATTACAGGGGGCAAGAATCAGCCCCAGCATTTT
CDR3 protein: CASITGGKNQPQHF

D gene: -
clone size: -
V gene: TRBV28
J gene: TRBJ1-1
CDR3 DNA: TGTGCCAGCAGTTCCCGACGGAGAATGAACACTGAAGCTTTCTTT
CDR3 protein: CASSSRRRMNTEAFF